This record looks at one T cell receptor (beta chain) sequence and its context. Antigen specificity is unknown. These data originate in a study of T cell responses to AZD1222 COVID-19 vaccine. Study-level background: Some second doses came at about 4 weeks and others at about 12 weeks; these were pooled.

Measured with immunoSEQ multiplex PCR; TCRdb has only the in-frame clones, and not every one. The sample shows 150,000 to 200,000 clones, around 89% of them seen only once. Germline V gene sequence: CDR1 MGHDK, CDR2 SYGVNS. V dropped 7 bases and J dropped 5 bases, with 17 bases sitting between them. The CDR3 has 14 residues. Whole-study findings and limits: An increase in Spike-specific TCR breadth and depth was observed after two AZD1222 doses. After the peak T cell response, and only then, were repertoires sampled.

The V gene is TRBV25-1, the J gene TRBJ1-1, with a weak D call TRBD1 (6 bases). The source is an adult in good health. The sequenced sample was peripheral blood, obtained on day 0 of AZD1222 vaccination. This CDR3 reads CASNDSGGRTEAFF. The CDR3 DNA reads as TGTGCCAGCAATGACAGCGGGGGGCGTACTGAAGCTTTCTTT.